This is a list of T cell receptor beta chains from one sample in a study of cytomegalovirus exposure and HLA in healthy donors. Only in-frame clones appear in the TCRdb table, and some are missing; sequencing was by immunoSEQ multiplex PCR. Found here are 70,000 to 85,000 clones, 94% of them singletons; the top ten hold 1.5% to 2%. Specimen: PBMCs. The receptors here all came from a woman under 30 in good health and CMV-seropositive. Each CDR3 is given without its conserved first and last residue.

14	TRBV30	TRBJ1-1	AWSGQPGTGPTEAF
13	TRBV28	TRBJ1-2	ASSFPRVGGYGYT
13	TRBV5-1	TRBJ2-7	ASSPGGGGPYEQY
17	TRBV4-1	TRBJ2-2	ASSQALSLQGGDTGELF
16	TRBV27	TRBJ2-1	ASSLRLAGGHSYNEQF
16	TRBV4-1	TRBJ2-6	ASSRGPSGSAGANVLT
15	TRBV7-9	TRBJ1-5	ASSLVPRGMSNQPQH
11	TRBV2	TRBJ2-3	ASTTGGTDTQY
12	TRBV2	TRBJ2-7	ASRTTGSVHEQY
14	TRBV4-2	TRBJ1-2	ASSQLGQGHNYGYT
11	TRBV7-8	TRBJ2-2	ASGGGRGGELF
14	TRBV30	TRBJ1-1	AWSGGWQGALVEAF
14	TRBV7-6	TRBJ1-2	ASSLETTLSPHGYT
14	TRBV2	TRBJ2-1	ASRSGLAGSYNEQF
11	TRBV18	TRBJ1-5	ATSLESNQPQH
14	TRBV7-9	TRBJ1-4	ASSLDSGTVDEKLF
13	TRBV7-6	TRBJ2-2	ASSPGQMNTGELF
12	TRBV7-9	TRBJ2-1	ASSSRDTYNEQF
13	TRBV7-9	TRBJ2-3	ASSLANGQTDTQY
10	TRBV5-1	TRBJ1-4	ASSFGGEKLF
11	TRBV18	TRBJ1-2	ASSPSETGGYT
13	TRBV11-2	TRBJ2-5	ASSRTSGIGETQY
13	TRBV27	TRBJ1-5	ASSLSSGGGQPQH
12	TRBV30	TRBJ2-7	AWSEDRRDYEQY
14	TRBV19	TRBJ2-2	ASSLRTGEFTGELF
15	TRBV10-1	TRBJ2-7	ASSVPGQGPPPYEQY